The next 13 T cell receptor beta chains were all read from a single sample in a study of T-cell reconstitution after alpha-beta-depleted transplantation in children. TCRbeta library preparation incorporated unique molecular identifiers. TCRdb fed the PCR reads into MiXCR, producing one record per CDR3 protein. The sample consists of about 610,000 distinct CDR3 sequences, roughly 10% of them appearing once. Material: PBMCs from the stem cell graft donor, obtained from the stem cell graft. Source of these receptors: a human donor who donated a stem cell graft to a child with acute myeloid leukemia.

In this sample, this clonotype turned up a few times. One base away lies a much larger clone, so this may be a sequencing read error. The chain uses TRBV20-1 and TRBJ2-1; TRBD2 agrees at 9 bases. This CDR3 is 15 amino acids long. The V gene's germline CDR1 is DFQATT and CDR2 SNEGSKA (reference sequence). The CDR3 reads CCHALLAGLLNEQFF. CDR3 DNA sequence: TGCTGTCATGCCTTACTAGCGGGCCTCCTCAATGAGCAGTTCTTC.

This clonotype has a handful of counts. A much larger clonotype is one base distant, so this may be a read error. This chain links TRBV14 with TRBJ1-1, with 7 bases fitting TRBD1. J gave up 4 bases and V 4 bases, and 3 bases lay outside the gene matches. The CDR3 spans 13 residues. Germline loops: CDR1 SGHDN, CDR2 FVKESK. The CDR3 nucleotides are TGTGCCAGCAGCCGCGCAGGGGGCACTGAAGCTTTCTTT. It encodes CASSRAGGTEAFF.

The genes are TRBV7-9 and TRBJ2-1; 9 bases fit TRBD1. The CDR3 spans 14 residues. J lost 8 bases, V lost 5 bases, and 7 bases had no gene match. Germline CDR1 is SEHNR and CDR2 is FQNEAQ (reference sequence). The CDR3, as DNA: TGTGCCAGCAGCCTCGGACAGGGGTCTCATGAGCAGTTCTTC. It is translated as CASSLGQGSHEQFF.

This sequence joins TRBV11-3 and TRBJ2-1; D gene uncertain. Germline V gene data show CDR1 as SGHNT and CDR2 as YENEEA. This CDR3 is built from 16 residues. V lost 0 bases and J 2 bases, leaving 11 bases between the germline ends. The CDR3 DNA sequence: TGTGCCAGCAGCTTAGAAGGCGCTAAGACCTACAATGAGCAGTTCTTC. Translating it yields CASSLEGAKTYNEQFF. Complete variable domain (other parts from reference TRBV11-3 and TRBJ2-1): EAGVVQSPRYKIIEKKQPVAFWCNPISGHNTLYWYLQNLGQGPELLIRYENEEAVDDSQLPKDRFSAERLKGVDSTLKIQPAELGDSAVYLCASSLEGAKTYNEQFFGPGTRLTVL.

This clonotype was counted at least ten times. One end of the junction is discordant with germline, which a read error may explain. CDR3: CASSPRPSGQETQYF. In DNA form, the CDR3 reads TGTGCTAGCAGCCCCAGACCTAGCGGCCAAGAGACCCAGTACTTC. This chain uses TRBV7-7 with TRBJ2-5; 7 bases align to TRBD2. This CDR3 comprises 15 residues. Germline V lookup: CDR1 SSHAT, CDR2 FNYEAQ (reference sequence). The entire variable domain, with the rest obtained from reference TRBV7-7 and TRBJ2-5, is as follows: GAGVSQSPRYKVTKRGQDVTLRCDPISSHATLYWYQQALGQGPEFLTYFNYEAQPDKSGLPSDRFSAERPEGSISTLTIQRTEQRDSAMYRCASSPRPSGQETQYFGPGTRLLVL.

In its sample, this clonotype was seen many times. The chain employs TRBV20-1 and TRBJ2-3; TRBD2 matches 9 bases. This CDR3 spans 13 amino acids. The J segment lost 6 bases and the V segment lost 3 bases, leaving 4 bases of the junction unmatched. Germline values: CDR1 DFQATT, CDR2 SNEGSKA (reference sequence). The CDR3 nucleotides are TGCAGTGCTAGGCGGGAGGGCCTTGATACGCAGTATTTT. Amino acids: CSARREGLDTQYF.

The chain carries TRBV10-3 and TRBJ2-5, with a possible D match to TRBD2 (5 bases). CDR1 and CDR2 from the germline V gene are ENHRY and SYGVKD. The CDR3 is 14 residues long. Trimming left V 5 bases short and J 3 bases short, with 13 bases between. CDR3 sequence: CAISPGLLEETQYF. In DNA, the CDR3 is TGTGCCATCAGTCCCGGACTTCTTGAAGAGACCCAGTACTTC.

The V gene is TRBV29-1, the J gene TRBJ2-1; D possibly corresponds to TRBD2 (6 bases). The germline gives CDR1 SQVTM, CDR2 ANQGSEA. V was clipped by 3 bases and J by 3 bases, with 9 bases between them. The CDR3 totals 13 residues. This CDR3 reads CSVDAGNYNEQFF. DNA for the CDR3: TGCAGCGTTGACGCGGGGAACTACAATGAGCAGTTCTTC.

This clonotype has at least ten counts. With a much larger clone just one base away, this may be a read error. CDR3: CASSQVGQPQHF. CDR3 coding DNA: TGTGCCAGCAGCCAAGTGGGTCAGCCCCAGCATTTT. This chain links TRBV3-1 with TRBJ1-5, with D unresolved. V lost 1 base and J lost 6, with 4 bases in between. Per the germline V gene, CDR1 is LGHDT and CDR2 is YNNKEL (reference sequence). The CDR3 has 12 residues.

The DNA of the CDR3 is TGTGCCAGCAATCCTAACAGGGTTCTCTCCTACGAGCAGTACTTC. This codes for CASNPNRVLSYEQYF. V gene TRBV6-2 or TRBV6-3 combines with J gene TRBJ2-7; D perhaps matches TRBD1 (6 bases). This CDR3 is built from 15 residues. Trimming took off 7 bases at V and 0 bases at J, with 16 bases between the two ends. CDR1 MNHEY and CDR2 SVGEGT come from the germline V gene.

The chain carries TRBV6-5 and TRBJ1-1, with D possibly matching TRBD1 (5 bases). There are 15 residues in the CDR3. Germline CDR1 reads MNHEY; CDR2 reads SVGAGI. V gave up 2 bases and J gave up 1 base, with 11 bases separating them. Written as DNA, the CDR3 is TGTGCCAGCAGTTACCCGGACACCAAGAACACTGAAGCTTTCTTT. As protein: CASSYPDTKNTEAFF.

CDR3 sequence reads: CASSLQPPGLSYNEQFF. CDR3 coding DNA: TGTGCCAGCAGTCTCCAGCCTCCAGGGTTATCCTACAATGAGCAGTTCTTC. The chain couples TRBV27 to TRBJ2-1; tentative D call: TRBD1 (5 bases). This CDR3 contains 17 residues. Trimming shortened V by 5 bases and J by 1 base, and 18 bases separated the two germline ends. Germline CDR1 reads MNHEY; CDR2 reads SMNVEV (reference sequence).

This sequence joins TRBV3-1 and TRBJ2-1; 10 bases are shared with TRBD2. The CDR3 contains 16 residues. V shed 0 bases and J 7 bases; nucleotides not matched to a gene: 6. Germline lookup yields CDR1 LGHDT and CDR2 YNNKEL (reference sequence). CDR3 in amino acids: CASSQELAGPANEQFF. The CDR3 DNA is TGTGCCAGCAGCCAAGAACTAGCGGGACCGGCGAATGAGCAGTTCTTC.